This TCR beta chain was found in a study of T cell responses to AZD1222 COVID-19 vaccine. Generated by immunoSEQ multiplex PCR, the TCRdb table keeps only in-frame clones and is missing some. The sample lists 130,000 or so clones, approximately 86% occurring once. The CDR3 length is 12 residues. With 7 bases removed from V and 5 bases from J, the gap between germline ends came to 9 bases. This chain links TRBV23-1 with TRBJ1-5; D is perhaps TRBD1 (5 bases). TRBV23-1 is an ORF; its function is uncertain. The source of this sequence is an adult who received the AZD1222 COVID-19 vaccine. Sequenced here: peripheral blood, sampled 28 days after the second AZD1222 dose. The CDR3 nucleotides read TGCGCCAGCAAGCGGGGGTATCAGCCCCAGCATTTT. This encodes CASKRGYQPQHF.